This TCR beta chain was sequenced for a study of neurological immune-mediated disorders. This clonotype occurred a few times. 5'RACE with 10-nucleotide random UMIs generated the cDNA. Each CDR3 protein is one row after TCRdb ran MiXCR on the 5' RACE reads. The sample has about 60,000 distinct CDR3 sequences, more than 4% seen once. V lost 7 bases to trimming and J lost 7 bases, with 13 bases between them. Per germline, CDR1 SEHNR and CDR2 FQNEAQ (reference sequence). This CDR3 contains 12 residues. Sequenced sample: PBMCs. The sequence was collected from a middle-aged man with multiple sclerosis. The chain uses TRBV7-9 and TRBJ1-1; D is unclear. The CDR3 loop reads CASITEYNEAFF. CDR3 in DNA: TGTGCCAGCATAACAGAATATAATGAAGCTTTCTTT.